This T cell receptor beta chain was profiled in a study of T-cell memory formation after mild COVID-19. This CDR3 contains 13 residues. Germline V gene lookup returns CDR1 SGHVS and CDR2 FNYEAQ. The germline V and J ends were trimmed by 8 bases and 5 bases, with 14 bases remaining between them. TCRdb reprocessed the 5' RACE reads with MiXCR, giving one entry per CDR3 protein. The sample lists about 90,000 distinct CDR3 sequences; about 16% were seen once. The sample consisted of PBMCs or a T cell subset sorted from them (not recorded which). The source is a young man who had mild COVID-19 (a few samples of this study predate the infection). Cell type and time point are not known. The chain recombines TRBV7-6 with TRBJ2-3; TRBD2 is a possible D gene (6 bases). The CDR3 coding sequence is TGTGCCAGCGGACTACTCGGGGTAGATACGCAGTATTTT. Translation: CASGLLGVDTQYF. Complete variable domain (other parts from reference TRBV7-6 and TRBJ2-3): GAGVSQSPRYKVTKRGQDVALRCDPISGHVSLYWYRQALGQGPEFLTYFNYEAQQDKSGLPNDRFSAERPEGSISTLTIQRTEQRDSAMYRCASGLLGVDTQYFGPGTRLTVL.